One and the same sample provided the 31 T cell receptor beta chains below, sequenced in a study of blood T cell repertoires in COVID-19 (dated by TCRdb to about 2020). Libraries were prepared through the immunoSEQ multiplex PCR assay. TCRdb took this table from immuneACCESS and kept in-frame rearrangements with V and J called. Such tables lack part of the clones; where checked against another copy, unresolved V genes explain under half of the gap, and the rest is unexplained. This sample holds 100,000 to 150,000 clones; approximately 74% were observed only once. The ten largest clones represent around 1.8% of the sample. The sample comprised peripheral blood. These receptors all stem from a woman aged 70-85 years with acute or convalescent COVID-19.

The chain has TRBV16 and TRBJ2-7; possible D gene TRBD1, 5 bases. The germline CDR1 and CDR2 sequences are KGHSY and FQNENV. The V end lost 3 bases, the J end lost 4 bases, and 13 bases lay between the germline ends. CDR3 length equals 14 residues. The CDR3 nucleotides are TGTGCCAGCAGCCATCAAACAGGTCGGTACGAGCAGTACTTC. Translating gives CASSHQTGRYEQYF.

The CDR3 sequence is CASSQGVAGGLETQYF. DNA of the CDR3: TGTGCCAGCAGCCAAGGTGTAGCGGGGGGGCTGGAGACCCAGTACTTC. The chain couples TRBV3-1 (or the pseudogene TRBV3-2) to TRBJ2-5; 11 nucleotides agree with TRBD2. Trimming took 1 base from V and 5 from J; bases not matched to a gene: 6. This CDR3 spans 16 amino acids. CDR1 and CDR2 from the germline V gene are LGHDT and YNNKEL (reference sequence).

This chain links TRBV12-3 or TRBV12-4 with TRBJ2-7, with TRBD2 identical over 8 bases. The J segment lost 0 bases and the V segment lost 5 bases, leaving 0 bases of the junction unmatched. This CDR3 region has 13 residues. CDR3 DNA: TGTGCCAGCAGTACTAGCGGCTCCTACGAGCAGTACTTC. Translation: CASSTSGSYEQYF.

The CDR3 here is CASRLRTGAITGELFF. The DNA of the CDR3 is TGTGCCAGCAGACTACGGACAGGGGCGATCACCGGGGAGCTGTTTTTT. The chain links TRBV7-6 to TRBJ2-2; 9 positions match TRBD1. Germline V gives CDR1 SGHVS, CDR2 FNYEAQ. The ends lost 6 bases at V and 4 bases at J; junction bases unmatched: 9. The CDR3 is 16 residues long.

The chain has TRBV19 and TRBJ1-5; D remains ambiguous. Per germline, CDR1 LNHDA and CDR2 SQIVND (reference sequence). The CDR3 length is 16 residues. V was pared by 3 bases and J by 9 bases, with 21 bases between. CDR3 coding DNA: TGTGCCAGTAGTATTGGGTCGTCGCTAGTTTGGCGGCCCCAGCATTTT. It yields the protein CASSIGSSLVWRPQHF.

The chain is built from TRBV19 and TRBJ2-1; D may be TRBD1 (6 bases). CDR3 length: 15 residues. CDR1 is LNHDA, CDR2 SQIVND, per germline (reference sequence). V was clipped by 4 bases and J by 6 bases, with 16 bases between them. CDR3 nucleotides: TGTGCCAGTAGTACGACAGGAATCCCTGGCAATGAGCAGTTCTTC. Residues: CASSTTGIPGNEQFF.

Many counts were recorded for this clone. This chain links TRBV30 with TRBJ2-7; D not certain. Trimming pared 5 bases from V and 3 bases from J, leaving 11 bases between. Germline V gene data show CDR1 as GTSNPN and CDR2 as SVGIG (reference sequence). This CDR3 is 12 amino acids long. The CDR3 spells CAWSPSGYEQYF. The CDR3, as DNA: TGTGCCTGGTCTCCATCGGGCTACGAGCAGTACTTC. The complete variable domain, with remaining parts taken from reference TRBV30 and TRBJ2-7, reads SQTIHQWPATLVQPVGSPLSLECTVEGTSNPNLYWYRQAAGRGLQLLFYSVGIGQISSEVPQNLSASRPQDRQFILSSKKLLLSDSGFYLCAWSPSGYEQYFGPGTRLTVT.

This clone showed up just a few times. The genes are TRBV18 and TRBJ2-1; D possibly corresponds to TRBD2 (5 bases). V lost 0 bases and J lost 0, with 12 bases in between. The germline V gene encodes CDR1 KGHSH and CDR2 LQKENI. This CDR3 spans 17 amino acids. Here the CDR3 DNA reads TGTGCCAGCTCACCACCGATCCAGCGGAGCTCCTACAATGAGCAGTTCTTC. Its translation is CASSPPIQRSSYNEQFF.

The CDR3 loop reads CACGALKEKLFF. The CDR3 region has the DNA TGTGCCTGCGGAGCCCTTAAGGAAAAACTGTTTTTT. J is TRBJ1-4 and V is TRBV11-2; D uncertain. CDR3 length equals 12 residues. V gave up 11 bases and J gave up 8 bases, with 15 bases separating them. The germline CDR1 and CDR2 sequences are SGHAT and FQNNGV.

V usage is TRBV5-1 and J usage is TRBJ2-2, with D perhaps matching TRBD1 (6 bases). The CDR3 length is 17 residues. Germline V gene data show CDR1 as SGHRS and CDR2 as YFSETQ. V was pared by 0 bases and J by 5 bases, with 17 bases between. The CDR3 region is CASSLALQGSGTGELFF. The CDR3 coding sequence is TGCGCCAGCAGCTTGGCCCTACAGGGAAGTGGGACCGGGGAGCTGTTTTTT.

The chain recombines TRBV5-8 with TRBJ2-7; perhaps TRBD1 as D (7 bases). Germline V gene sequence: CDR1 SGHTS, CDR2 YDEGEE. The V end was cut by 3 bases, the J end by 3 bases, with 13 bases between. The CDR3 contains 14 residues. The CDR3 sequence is CASSSGDSLYEQYF. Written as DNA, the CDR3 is TGTGCCAGCAGCTCGGGGGACAGCCTCTACGAGCAGTACTTC.

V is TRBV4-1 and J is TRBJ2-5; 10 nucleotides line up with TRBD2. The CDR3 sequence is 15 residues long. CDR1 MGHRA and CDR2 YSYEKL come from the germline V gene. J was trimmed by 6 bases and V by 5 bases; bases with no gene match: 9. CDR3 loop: CASSELAGQLQTQYF. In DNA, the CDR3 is TGCGCCAGCAGCGAACTAGCGGGACAACTTCAGACCCAGTACTTC.

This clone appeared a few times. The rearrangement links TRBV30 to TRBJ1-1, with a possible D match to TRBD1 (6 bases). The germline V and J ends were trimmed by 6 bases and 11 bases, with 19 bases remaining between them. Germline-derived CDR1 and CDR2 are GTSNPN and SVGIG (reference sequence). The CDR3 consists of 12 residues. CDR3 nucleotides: TGTGCCTGCGGGGGGCAGGGAAAGGAGGCTTTCTTT. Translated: CACGGQGKEAFF. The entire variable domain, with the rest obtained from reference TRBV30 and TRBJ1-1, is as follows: SQTIHQWPATLVQPVGSPLSLECTVEGTSNPNLYWYRQAAGRGLQLLFYSVGIGQISSEVPQNLSASRPQDRQFILSSKKLLLSDSGFYLCACGGQGKEAFFGQGTRLTVV.

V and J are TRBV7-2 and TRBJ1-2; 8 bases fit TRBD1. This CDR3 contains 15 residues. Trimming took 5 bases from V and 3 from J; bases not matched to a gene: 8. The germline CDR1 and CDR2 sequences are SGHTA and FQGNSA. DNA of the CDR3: TGTGCCAGCAGCGTGGGGCAGGGGGCCGACTATGGCTACACCTTC. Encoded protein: CASSVGQGADYGYTF. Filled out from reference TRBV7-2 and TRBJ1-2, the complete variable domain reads GAGVSQSPSNKVTEKGKDVELRCDPISGHTALYWYRQSLGQGLEFLIYFQGNSAPDKSGLPSDRFSAERTGGSVSTLTIQRTQQEDSAVYLCASSVGQGADYGYTFGSGTRLTVV.

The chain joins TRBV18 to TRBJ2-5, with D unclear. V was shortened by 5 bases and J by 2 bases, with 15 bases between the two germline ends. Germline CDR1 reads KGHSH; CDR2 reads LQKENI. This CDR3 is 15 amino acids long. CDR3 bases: TGTGCCAGCTCAAAAGAGTTAATCGGGCAAGAGACCCAGTACTTC. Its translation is CASSKELIGQETQYF.

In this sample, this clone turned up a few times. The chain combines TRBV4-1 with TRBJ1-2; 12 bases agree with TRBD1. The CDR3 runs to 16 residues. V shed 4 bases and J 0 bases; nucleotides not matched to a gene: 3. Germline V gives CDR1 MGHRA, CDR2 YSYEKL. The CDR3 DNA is TGCGCCAGCAGCCTCGGGACAGGGGGCGCTAACTATGGCTACACCTTC. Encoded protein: CASSLGTGGANYGYTF.

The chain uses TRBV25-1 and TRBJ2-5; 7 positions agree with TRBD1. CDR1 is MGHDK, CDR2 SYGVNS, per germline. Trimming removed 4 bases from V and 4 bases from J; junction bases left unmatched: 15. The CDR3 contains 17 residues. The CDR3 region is CASSAGTVNLVGETQYF. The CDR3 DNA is TGTGCCAGCAGTGCCGGGACAGTAAATCTTGTAGGAGAGACCCAGTACTTC.

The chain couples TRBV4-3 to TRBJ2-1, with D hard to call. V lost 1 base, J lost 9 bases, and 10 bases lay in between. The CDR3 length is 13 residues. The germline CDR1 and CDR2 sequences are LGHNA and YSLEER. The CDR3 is CASSQVLQFEQFF. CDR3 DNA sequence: TGCGCCAGCAGCCAAGTACTACAATTTGAGCAGTTCTTC.

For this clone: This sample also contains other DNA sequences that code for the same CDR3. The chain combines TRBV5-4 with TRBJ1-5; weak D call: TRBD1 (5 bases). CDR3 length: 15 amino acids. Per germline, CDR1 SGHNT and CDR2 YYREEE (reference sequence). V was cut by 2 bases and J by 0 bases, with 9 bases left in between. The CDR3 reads CASSFGGGSNQPQHF. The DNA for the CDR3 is TGTGCCAGCAGCTTCGGGGGAGGTAGCAATCAGCCCCAGCATTTT.

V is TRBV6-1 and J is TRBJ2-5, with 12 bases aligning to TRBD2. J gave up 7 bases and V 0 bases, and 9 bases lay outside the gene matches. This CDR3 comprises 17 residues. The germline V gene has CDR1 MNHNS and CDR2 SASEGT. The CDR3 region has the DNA TGTGCCAGCAGTGAAGCGCTAGCGGGGGGGCCGGTTGGGACCCAGTACTTC. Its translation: CASSEALAGGPVGTQYF.

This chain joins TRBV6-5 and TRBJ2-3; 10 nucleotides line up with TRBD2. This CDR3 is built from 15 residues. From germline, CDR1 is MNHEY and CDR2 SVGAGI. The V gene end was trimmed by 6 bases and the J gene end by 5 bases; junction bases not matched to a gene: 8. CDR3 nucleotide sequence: TGTGCCAGCAGCCGAAGCGGGAGGGGAATAGATACGCAGTATTTT. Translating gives CASSRSGRGIDTQYF.

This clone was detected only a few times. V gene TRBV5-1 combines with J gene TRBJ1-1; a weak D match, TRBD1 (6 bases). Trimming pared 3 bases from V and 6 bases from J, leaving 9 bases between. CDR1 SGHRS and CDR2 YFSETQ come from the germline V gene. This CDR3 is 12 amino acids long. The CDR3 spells CASSSTGSEAFF. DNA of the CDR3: TGCGCCAGCAGCTCCACAGGGTCTGAAGCTTTCTTT.

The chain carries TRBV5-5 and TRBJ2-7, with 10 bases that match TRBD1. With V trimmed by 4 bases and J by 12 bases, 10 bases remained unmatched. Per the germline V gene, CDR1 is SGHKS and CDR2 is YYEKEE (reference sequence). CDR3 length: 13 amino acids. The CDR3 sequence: CASSPGTGEDLYF. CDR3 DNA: TGTGCCAGCAGCCCGGGGACAGGGGAAGATCTGTACTTC.

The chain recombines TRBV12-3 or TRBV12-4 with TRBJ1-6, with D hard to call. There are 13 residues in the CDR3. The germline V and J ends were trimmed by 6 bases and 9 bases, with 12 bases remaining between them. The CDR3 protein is CASSRDQASPLHF. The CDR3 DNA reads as TGTGCCAGCAGCCGTGATCAGGCTTCACCCCTCCACTTT.

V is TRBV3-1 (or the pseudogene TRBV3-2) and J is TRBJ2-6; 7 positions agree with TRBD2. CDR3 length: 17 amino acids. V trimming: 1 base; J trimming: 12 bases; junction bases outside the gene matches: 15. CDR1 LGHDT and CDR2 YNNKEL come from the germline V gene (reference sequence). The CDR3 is CASSQVLGEGKGPVLTF. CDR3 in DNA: TGTGCCAGCAGCCAAGTTCTGGGGGAGGGTAAGGGGCCCGTCCTGACTTTC.

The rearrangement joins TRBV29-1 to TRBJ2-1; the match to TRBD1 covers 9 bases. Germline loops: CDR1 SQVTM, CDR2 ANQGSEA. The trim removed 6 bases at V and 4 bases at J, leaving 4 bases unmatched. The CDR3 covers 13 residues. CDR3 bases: TGCAGCGTACTTGGACAGGGGTACAATGAGCAGTTCTTC. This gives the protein CSVLGQGYNEQFF.

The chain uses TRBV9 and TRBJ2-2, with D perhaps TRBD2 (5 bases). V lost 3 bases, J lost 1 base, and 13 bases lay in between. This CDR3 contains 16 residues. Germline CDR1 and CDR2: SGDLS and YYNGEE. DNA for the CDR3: TGTGCCAGCAGCGCCCCTCGACGGGGGAACACCGGGGAGCTGTTTTTT. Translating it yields CASSAPRRGNTGELFF.

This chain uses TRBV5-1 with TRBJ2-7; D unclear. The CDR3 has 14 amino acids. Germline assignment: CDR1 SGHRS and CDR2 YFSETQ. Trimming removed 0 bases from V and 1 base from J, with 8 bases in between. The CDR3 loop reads CASSLDSLSYEQYF. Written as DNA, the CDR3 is TGCGCCAGCAGCTTGGACAGTCTTTCCTACGAGCAGTACTTC.

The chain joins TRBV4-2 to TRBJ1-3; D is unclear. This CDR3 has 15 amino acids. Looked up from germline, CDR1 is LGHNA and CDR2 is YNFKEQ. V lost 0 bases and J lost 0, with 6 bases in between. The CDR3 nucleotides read TGTGCCAGCAGCCAAGACGTGAGCTCTGGAAACACCATATATTTT. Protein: CASSQDVSSGNTIYF.

As DNA, the CDR3 is TGTGCCAGCAGTTTAAGCGCGGGCGCTGGCTACACCTTC. Protein: CASSLSAGAGYTF. The gene calls are TRBV27 and TRBJ1-2; D call uncertain. The V gene's germline CDR1 is MNHEY and CDR2 SMNVEV (reference sequence). The CDR3 loop spans 13 amino acids. The germline V and J ends were trimmed by 2 bases and 7 bases, with 11 bases remaining between them.

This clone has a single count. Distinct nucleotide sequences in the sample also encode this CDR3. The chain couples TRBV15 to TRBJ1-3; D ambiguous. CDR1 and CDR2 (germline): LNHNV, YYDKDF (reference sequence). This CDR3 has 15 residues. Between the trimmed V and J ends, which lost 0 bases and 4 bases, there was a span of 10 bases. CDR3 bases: TGTGCCACCAGCAGAGATAGAGGGTCCGGAAACACCATATATTTT. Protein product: CATSRDRGSGNTIYF.